This T cell receptor beta chain originates from a study of T cells in localized non-small cell lung cancer. General study results and limits: Adjacent lung had a median roughly 50 of the 100 largest tumor clones. T cell clonality was highest in uninvolved adjacent lung, above tumor.

On this clone: Its antigen is unknown.

Measured with immunoSEQ multiplex PCR; TCRdb has only the in-frame clones, and not every one. In the table there are around 40,000 clones, approximately 86% of which are singletons. This CDR3 has 15 residues. Per germline, CDR1 SGHNT and CDR2 YENEEA. V was trimmed by 0 bases and J by 4 bases, leaving 9 bases between them. The chain combines TRBV11-3 with TRBJ2-2; D may be TRBD1 (6 bases). The input for sequencing was peripheral blood, taken before any cancer treatment. The sequence was collected from a man aged 35 to 69 with stage I lung adenocarcinoma. In DNA, the CDR3 is TGTGCCAGCAGCTTAGAGGGGGCCGGCACCGGGGAGCTGTTTTTT. Its translation is CASSLEGAGTGELFF.